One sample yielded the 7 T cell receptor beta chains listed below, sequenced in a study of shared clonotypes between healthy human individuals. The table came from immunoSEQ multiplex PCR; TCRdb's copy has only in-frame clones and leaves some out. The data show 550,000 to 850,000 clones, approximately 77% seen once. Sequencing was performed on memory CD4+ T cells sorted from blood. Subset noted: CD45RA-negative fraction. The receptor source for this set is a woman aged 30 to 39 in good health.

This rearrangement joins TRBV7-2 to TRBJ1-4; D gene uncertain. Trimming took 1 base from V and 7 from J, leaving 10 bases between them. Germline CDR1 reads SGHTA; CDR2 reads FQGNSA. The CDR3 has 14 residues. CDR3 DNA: TGTGCCAGCAGCTTAGATGCAGGAGCTGAAAAACTGTTTTTT. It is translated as CASSLDAGAEKLFF.

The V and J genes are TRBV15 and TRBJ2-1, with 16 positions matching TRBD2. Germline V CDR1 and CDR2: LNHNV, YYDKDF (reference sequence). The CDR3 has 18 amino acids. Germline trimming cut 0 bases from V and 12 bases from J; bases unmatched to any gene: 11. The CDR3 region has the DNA TGTGCCACCAGCAGAGATTTCGGGACTAGCGGGAGGGCCGCGGGGCAGTTCTTC. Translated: CATSRDFGTSGRAAGQFF.

This chain's CDR3 is CASSQGGGSGANVLTF. CDR3 coding DNA: TGTGCCAGCTCACAAGGAGGTGGCTCTGGGGCCAACGTCCTGACTTTC. The chain couples TRBV18 to TRBJ2-6; D is possibly TRBD2 (5 bases). V lost 4 bases and J lost 0, with 10 bases in between. The V gene's germline CDR1 is KGHSH and CDR2 LQKENI. The CDR3 spans 16 residues.

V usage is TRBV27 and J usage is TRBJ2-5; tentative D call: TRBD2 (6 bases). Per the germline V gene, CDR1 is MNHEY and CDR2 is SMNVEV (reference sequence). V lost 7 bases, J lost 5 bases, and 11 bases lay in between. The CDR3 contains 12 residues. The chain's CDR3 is CASMGGLETQYF. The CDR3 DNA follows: TGTGCCAGCATGGGGGGTTTGGAGACCCAGTACTTC.

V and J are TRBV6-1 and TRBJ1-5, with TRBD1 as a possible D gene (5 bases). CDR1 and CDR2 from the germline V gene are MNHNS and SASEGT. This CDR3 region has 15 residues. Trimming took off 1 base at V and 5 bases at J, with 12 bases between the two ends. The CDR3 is CASSEERQLDQPQHF. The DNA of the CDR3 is TGTGCCAGCAGTGAAGAACGACAGCTGGATCAGCCCCAGCATTTT.

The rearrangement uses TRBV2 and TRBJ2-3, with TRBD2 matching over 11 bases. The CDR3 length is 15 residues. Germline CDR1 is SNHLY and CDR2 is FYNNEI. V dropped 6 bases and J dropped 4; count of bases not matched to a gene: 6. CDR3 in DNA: TGTGCCAGCAGCAAACTAGCGGGAGTCTCAGATACGCAGTATTTT. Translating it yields CASSKLAGVSDTQYF.

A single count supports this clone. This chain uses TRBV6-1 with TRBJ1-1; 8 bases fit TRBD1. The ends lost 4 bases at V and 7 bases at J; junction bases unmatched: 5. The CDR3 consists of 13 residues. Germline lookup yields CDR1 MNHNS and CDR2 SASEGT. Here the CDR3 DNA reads TGTGCCAGCAGTGGCACAGGGGGGGTTGAAGCTTTCTTT. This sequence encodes CASSGTGGVEAFF.